The T cell receptor beta chain described here comes from a study of T cell responses to AZD1222 COVID-19 vaccine. Study-level findings and limits: There were vaccine-associated CD4 TCRs across spike, dominant at 160-218 and 743-854. At baseline, seropositivity was found in only six or seven AZD1222 recipients. Close to half of all spike-specific TCRs reportedly target regions of the variants that are unmutated.

In regard to this clone: Its matching antigen is unknown.

TCRdb's copy holds only in-frame clones and misses some; the assay was immunoSEQ multiplex PCR. The sample carries fewer than 120,000 clones, roughly 90% recorded once. V lost 7 bases to trimming and J lost 5 bases; unmatched junction nucleotides: 10. CDR1 and CDR2 (germline): MNHEY, SVGEGT. The CDR3 runs 15 residues. The TCR comes from an adult who received the AZD1222 COVID-19 vaccine. The sample here was peripheral blood, taken 28 days after the second AZD1222 dose. The chain is built from TRBV6-2 or TRBV6-3 and TRBJ2-3; 9 nucleotides align to TRBD1. CDR3 sequence: CASTPTGGSGDTQYF. Here the CDR3 DNA reads TGTGCCAGCACCCCCACAGGGGGCTCGGGAGATACGCAGTATTTT.